The present T cell receptor (beta chain) was sequenced within a study of post-analysis software for immune sequencing data. Study-wide context: Disease courses included relapsing-remitting, secondary progressive and progressive-relapsing multiple sclerosis.

A few counts support this clonotype. The antigen is not known. Losses at the gene ends were 4 bases for V and 5 bases for J; bases not matched to a gene: 9. This CDR3 comprises 16 residues. The germline CDR1 and CDR2 sequences are SGHRS and YFSETQ. Study-wide results and limits: TRBV segments more frequent in patients than in controls numbered roughly 5 and included TRBV5-6, TRBV5-1 and TRBV20-1. People with multiple sclerosis had a significantly lower normalized Chao1 diversity than controls did.

Prepared TCR beta cDNA libraries contained unique molecular identifiers. TCRdb recomputed calls from the PCR reads with MiXCR, one row per CDR3 protein. The sample has about 770,000 distinct CDR3 sequences, 46% seen once. This sequence originates from a girl aged 10 to 17 with multiple sclerosis. The chain carries TRBV5-1 and TRBJ2-5; 12 nucleotides align to TRBD1. The sample consisted of blood. CDR3 nucleotides: TGCGCCAGCAGCACCGGGACAGGGGGCTTGGGGGAGACCCAGTACTTC. Amino acids: CASSTGTGGLGETQYF.